This passage covers 30 T cell receptor beta chains from one sample sequenced in a study of T cell changes during pregnancy in multiple sclerosis. Using immunoSEQ multiplex PCR, the repertoire was profiled, and TCRdb retains in-frame clones only, with some absent. The sample gives over 40,000 clones, approximately 91% of which show up once; under 0.3% is in the top ten. The specimen was CD4+ T cells from peripheral blood mononuclear cells, collected in the second trimester of pregnancy. All receptors derive from a female donor with multiple sclerosis, enrolled in a pregnancy study.

The chain couples TRBV13 to TRBJ2-1; TRBD2 aligns across 8 bases. Germline CDR1 reads PRHDT; CDR2 reads FYEKMQ (reference sequence). With 5 bases clipped from V and 5 bases from J, the junction kept 8 bases outside the gene matches. The CDR3 is 15 amino acids. The CDR3 DNA is TGTGCCAGCAGCCCCCCGGGACTAGAAGACAATGAGCAGTTCTTC. Translating gives CASSPPGLEDNEQFF.

V gene TRBV7-2 combines with J gene TRBJ2-1, with 7 bases that match TRBD2. The V segment lost 5 bases and the J segment 10 bases; nucleotides outside the gene matches: 8. Germline loops: CDR1 SGHTA, CDR2 FQGNSA. This CDR3 is 13 amino acids long. The DNA for the CDR3 is TGTGCCAGCAGCCCGTGGGGGGGACGGGAGCAGTTCTTC. It translates to CASSPWGGREQFF.

The gene calls are TRBV5-1 and TRBJ2-2; TRBD2 agrees at 9 bases. Trimming cost V 4 bases and J 2 bases; bases outside gene matches: 6. The CDR3 runs to 16 residues. Germline lookup yields CDR1 SGHRS and CDR2 YFSETQ. CDR3 protein: CASSAKAGGNTGELFF. In DNA form, the CDR3 reads TGCGCCAGCAGCGCGAAAGCGGGGGGAAACACCGGGGAGCTGTTTTTT.

This rearrangement joins TRBV6-1 to TRBJ1-2; a possible D gene is TRBD1 (5 bases). V was trimmed by 6 bases and J by 0 bases, leaving 11 bases between them. The CDR3 is made up of 14 amino acids. Germline V lookup: CDR1 MNHNS, CDR2 SASEGT. The CDR3 loop reads CASRGHQANYGYTF. The DNA of the CDR3 is TGTGCCAGCAGGGGGCACCAAGCTAACTATGGCTACACCTTC.

The chain joins TRBV18 to TRBJ1-1, with D possibly being TRBD1 (6 bases). The CDR3 sequence is 15 residues long. V was trimmed by 1 base and J by 7 bases, leaving 16 bases between them. Germline V gene data show CDR1 as KGHSH and CDR2 as LQKENI. CDR3: CASSPRSAGEGEAFF. CDR3 coding DNA: TGTGCCAGCTCACCACGATCCGCAGGGGAGGGTGAAGCTTTCTTT.

The chain uses TRBV19 and TRBJ2-1; TRBD2 agrees at 12 bases. V gave up 11 bases and J gave up 2 bases; unmatched junction bases: 16. Germline lookup yields CDR1 LNHDA and CDR2 SQIVND (reference sequence). This CDR3 has 18 amino acids. The CDR3 DNA reads as TGTGCCCCTCTTAGGCTAGCGGGGGGGAGGGGTACCTACAATGAGCAGTTCTTC. Its protein is CAPLRLAGGRGTYNEQFF.

DNA of the CDR3: TGTGCCAGTAGTCAAGGGGGGGCAGCCCTCGGGCCCCAGCATTTT. Its translation is CASSQGGAALGPQHF. The rearrangement uses TRBV19 and TRBJ1-5, with TRBD1 as a possible D gene (6 bases). The CDR3 is 15 residues long. Germline V CDR1 and CDR2: LNHDA, SQIVND (reference sequence). V lost 5 bases and J lost 9, with 20 bases in between.

The chain couples TRBV7-6 to TRBJ2-7, with 11 bases matching TRBD2. Trimming took 1 base from V and 4 from J; bases not matched to a gene: 9. The CDR3 covers 17 residues. From germline, CDR1 is SGHVS and CDR2 FNYEAQ. DNA for the CDR3: TGTGCCAGCAGCTTAGGGCCTTTTAGCGGGGGGGCATACGAGCAGTACTTC. Protein product: CASSLGPFSGGAYEQYF.

V usage is TRBV6-5 and J usage is TRBJ2-2; no clear D. The CDR3 loop spans 14 amino acids. Trimming pared 1 base from V and 3 bases from J, leaving 6 bases between. Germline CDR1 reads MNHEY; CDR2 reads SVGAGI. Here the CDR3 reads CASSYFQDTGELFF. Here the CDR3 DNA reads TGTGCCAGCAGTTACTTTCAGGACACCGGGGAGCTGTTTTTT.

The chain couples TRBV28 to TRBJ1-5; tentative D call: TRBD1 (6 bases). Germline V gene sequence: CDR1 MDHEN, CDR2 SYDVKM. The CDR3 is made up of 15 amino acids. Between the trimmed V and J ends, which lost 7 bases and 6 bases, there was a span of 19 bases. The DNA of the CDR3 is TGTGCCAGCATCCGGGACACGGGAATTGGTCAGCCCCAGCATTTT. Amino acid sequence: CASIRDTGIGQPQHF.

CDR3 nucleotides: TGTGCCAGTATCCCTCCGGGACAGGGAAATCAGCCCCAGCATTTT. Translating it yields CASIPPGQGNQPQHF. V usage is TRBV19 and J usage is TRBJ1-5, with 9 bases matching TRBD1. The germline gives CDR1 LNHDA, CDR2 SQIVND (reference sequence). V trimming: 7 bases; J trimming: 4 bases; junction bases outside the gene matches: 8. The CDR3 has 15 amino acids. Filled out from reference TRBV19 and TRBJ1-5, the complete variable domain reads DGGITQSPKYLFRKEGQNVTLSCEQNLNHDAMYWYRQDPGQGLRLIYYSQIVNDFQKGDIAEGYSVSREKKESFPLTVTSAQKNPTAFYLCASIPPGQGNQPQHFGDGTRLSIL.

The chain joins TRBV7-8 to TRBJ2-3; TRBD2 agrees at 9 bases. Germline V gene sequence: CDR1 SGHVS, CDR2 FQNEAQ. With V trimmed by 1 base and J by 4 bases, 0 bases remained unmatched. The CDR3 contains 14 residues. CDR3 residues: CASSLGTSADTQYF. In DNA form, the CDR3 reads TGTGCCAGCAGCTTAGGGACTAGCGCAGATACGCAGTATTTT.

V gene TRBV29-1 combines with J gene TRBJ1-3, with D possibly being TRBD1 (5 bases). Deletions cut 5 bases from V and 4 bases from J, with 12 bases between. Germline V gene sequence: CDR1 SQVTM, CDR2 ANQGSEA. The CDR3 totals 13 residues. Written as DNA, the CDR3 is TGCAGCGTTAGGGGCCTTGGCGGAAACACCATATATTTT. It is translated as CSVRGLGGNTIYF.

The chain recombines TRBV19 with TRBJ2-7; 7 bases align to TRBD1. This CDR3 comprises 14 residues. J was trimmed by 7 bases and V by 4 bases; bases with no gene match: 10. The germline V gene has CDR1 LNHDA and CDR2 SQIVND (reference sequence). In nucleotides, the CDR3 is TGTGCCAGTAGTAAACCGGGACAGTCCTGGGAGCAGTACTTC. Amino acid sequence: CASSKPGQSWEQYF.

The CDR3 DNA sequence: TGCGCCAGCAGCCCAGGACAGGCGAGCTCCTACGAGCAGTACTTC. It is translated as CASSPGQASSYEQYF. The V and J genes are TRBV5-1 and TRBJ2-7, with 7 positions matching TRBD1. Germline V gene lookup returns CDR1 SGHRS and CDR2 YFSETQ. The CDR3 runs to 15 residues. V lost 4 bases, J lost 0 bases, and 7 bases stayed unmatched.

The chain links TRBV6-6 to TRBJ1-3, with 9 bases matching TRBD1. The CDR3 is made up of 15 amino acids. Trimming took 5 bases from V and 4 from J; bases not matched to a gene: 6. Germline CDR1 reads MNHNY; CDR2 reads SVGAGI (reference sequence). In DNA, the CDR3 is TGTGCCAGCAGTGCGACAGGGGGGACGGGAAACACCATATATTTT. Translating gives CASSATGGTGNTIYF.

The V call is TRBV9, the J call TRBJ1-1; 8 nucleotides align to TRBD1. The V gene's germline CDR1 is SGDLS and CDR2 YYNGEE. The length of the CDR3 is 14 residues. V shed 3 bases and J 4 bases; nucleotides not matched to a gene: 5. The CDR3 nucleotides read TGTGCCAGCAGCGCCAGGGGGCCGGGCACTGAAGCTTTCTTT. It specifies CASSARGPGTEAFF.

This chain joins TRBV4-1 and TRBJ2-5, with 11 nucleotides matching TRBD2. This CDR3 has 16 residues. The J segment lost 5 bases and the V segment lost 5 bases, leaving 10 bases of the junction unmatched. The germline gives CDR1 MGHRA, CDR2 YSYEKL. The CDR3 loop is CASSLQASGGTETQYF. The CDR3 DNA reads TGCGCCAGCAGCTTACAGGCTAGCGGGGGGACGGAGACCCAGTACTTC.

This chain connects TRBV7-3 to TRBJ2-6, with D tentatively TRBD2 (6 bases). With 5 bases removed from V and 1 base from J, the gap between germline ends came to 12 bases. From germline, CDR1 is SGHTA and CDR2 FQGTGA. There are 16 residues in the CDR3. The CDR3 region has the DNA TGTGCCAGCAGCCCAATGGGGGGATCTGGGGCCAACGTCCTGACTTTC. Translating gives CASSPMGGSGANVLTF. The variable domain in full, completed from reference TRBV7-3 and TRBJ2-6, reads GAGVSQTPSNKVTEKGKYVELRCDPISGHTALYWYRQSLGQGPEFLIYFQGTGAADDSGLPNDRFFAVRPEGSVSTLKIQRTERGDSAVYLCASSPMGGSGANVLTFGAGSRLTVL.

This clone was found once. The rearrangement joins TRBV4-2 to TRBJ2-2; 8 nucleotides align to TRBD2. The CDR3 is 16 amino acids. V shed 4 bases, J shed 7 bases, and the junction held 11 bases outside the gene matches. The germline V gene encodes CDR1 LGHNA and CDR2 YNFKEQ. The CDR3 spells CASSPSPGGAGGELFF. DNA of the CDR3: TGTGCCAGCAGCCCCTCCCCCGGGGGGGCTGGCGGGGAGCTGTTTTTT.

This clone was seen just once. The V and J genes are TRBV6-1 and TRBJ2-1, with D perhaps matching TRBD2 (6 bases). Deletions cut 3 bases from V and 13 bases from J, with 13 bases between. The CDR3 is made up of 12 amino acids. The germline CDR1 and CDR2 sequences are MNHNS and SASEGT. The CDR3 here is CASSEVGRIQFF. In nucleotides, the CDR3 is TGTGCCAGCAGTGAGGTGGGGAGGATCCAGTTCTTC.

The chain employs TRBV7-2 and TRBJ1-1; TRBD1 is a possible D gene (5 bases). The CDR3 runs to 15 residues. Germline-derived CDR1 and CDR2 are SGHTA and FQGNSA. Trimming removed 0 bases from V and 1 base from J, with 9 bases in between. The CDR3 nucleotides read TGTGCCAGCAGCTTAGCGACCCAGGGGAACACTGAAGCTTTCTTT. Residues: CASSLATQGNTEAFF.

This clone has just a few counts. The CDR3 DNA reads TGCGCCAGCAGGGGCAGGGGGACCTACGAGCAGTACTTC. It codes for CASRGRGTYEQYF. The chain combines TRBV5-1 with TRBJ2-7; 7 bases align to TRBD1. This CDR3 has 13 amino acids. V trimming: 5 bases; J trimming: 2 bases; junction bases outside the gene matches: 4. Per the germline V gene, CDR1 is SGHRS and CDR2 is YFSETQ.

The V call is TRBV18, the J call TRBJ2-7, with 8 bases matching TRBD1. The germline CDR1 and CDR2 sequences are KGHSH and LQKENI. Trimming at V came to 2 bases and at J to 3 bases, leaving 6 bases not matched to a gene. The CDR3 sequence is 15 residues long. The CDR3 region has the DNA TGTGCCAGCTCACCATCGGCAGGGGGCGGCTACGAGCAGTACTTC. Residues: CASSPSAGGGYEQYF.

V is TRBV10-3 and J is TRBJ2-3; 10 nucleotides agree with TRBD2. The germline V gene encodes CDR1 ENHRY and CDR2 SYGVKD. J gave up 0 bases and V 4 bases, and 4 bases lay outside the gene matches. The CDR3 has 16 amino acids. CDR3 sequence: CAISALAGASTDTQYF. CDR3 nucleotides: TGTGCCATCAGTGCTCTAGCGGGGGCCAGCACAGATACGCAGTATTTT.

The rearrangement links TRBV10-3 to TRBJ2-7, with a weak D call TRBD1 (5 bases). This CDR3 is built from 13 residues. Germline V gene lookup returns CDR1 ENHRY and CDR2 SYGVKD. Trimming pared 6 bases from V and 2 bases from J, leaving 11 bases between. In nucleotides, the CDR3 is TGTGCCATCAGCTCACAGGTCGCCTACGAGCAGTACTTC. Translating gives CAISSQVAYEQYF.

The CDR3 DNA reads TGTGCCAGCAGCTCTAGCCCAGGACGTCAAGGTCGGGGGGGGCTCGAGCAGTTCTTC. Its translation: CASSSSPGRQGRGGLEQFF. V usage is TRBV5-4 and J usage is TRBJ2-1; the match to TRBD2 covers 8 bases. The CDR3 covers 19 residues. V shed 3 bases and J 10 bases; nucleotides not matched to a gene: 24. From germline, CDR1 is SGHNT and CDR2 YYREEE (reference sequence).

The J gene is TRBJ1-3, the V gene TRBV6-1; D gene ambiguous. Trimming took off 3 bases at V and 0 bases at J, with 9 bases between the two ends. The length of the CDR3 is 15 residues. From germline, CDR1 is MNHNS and CDR2 SASEGT. CDR3 DNA: TGTGCCAGCAGTGATCAGGTCCTCTCTGGAAACACCATATATTTT. It is translated as CASSDQVLSGNTIYF.

A few counts support this clone. V gene TRBV6-5 combines with J gene TRBJ1-1; D remains ambiguous. The CDR3 covers 13 residues. V shed 1 base and J shed 1 base, with 4 bases lying between them. Germline CDR1 reads MNHEY; CDR2 reads SVGAGI. CDR3: CASSYFGNTEAFF. The CDR3 nucleotides read TGTGCCAGCAGTTACTTCGGGAACACTGAAGCTTTCTTT.

V usage is TRBV5-1 and J usage is TRBJ2-5; 14 bases are a match to TRBD2. V shed 4 bases, J shed 1 base, and the junction held 3 bases outside the gene matches. The CDR3 runs 16 residues. The V gene's germline CDR1 is SGHRS and CDR2 YFSETQ. The CDR3 nucleotides read TGCGCCAGCAGCCCAGGACTAGCGGGGGGCCAAGAGACCCAGTACTTC. Translated, it gives CASSPGLAGGQETQYF.